The rows below give T cell receptor beta chains drawn from one sample of a study of cytomegalovirus exposure and HLA in healthy donors. Only in-frame clones appear in the TCRdb table, and some are missing; sequencing was by immunoSEQ multiplex PCR. The sample records 150,000 to 200,000 clones, around 80% being singletons. Sequencing input: PBMCs. Every receptor here comes from a young man in good health and CMV-seronegative. Each CDR3 is given with its conserved first and last residue. The D gene is left open where the match is weak. The size of a clone is reported for some rows only, either as once, few or many, or as a class for expanded clones.

v_gene	d_gene	abundance	j_gene	CDR3aa	CDR3nt
TRBV7-9	-	few	TRBJ2-5	CASSRKGLQETQYF	TGTGCCAGCAGCAGAAAGGGACTCCAAGAGACCCAGTACTTC
TRBV9	TRBD2	-	TRBJ2-1	CASSVAIAGGPGVTYNEQFF	TGTGCCAGCAGCGTAGCGATAGCGGGAGGGCCGGGGGTGACCTACAATGAGCAGTTCTTC
TRBV15	-	-	TRBJ1-4	CATSRERFVSEKLFF	TGTGCCACCAGCAGAGAGAGGTTTGTCAGCGAAAAACTGTTTTTT
TRBV10-3	TRBD2	-	TRBJ2-7	CAIRRLADSYEQYF	TGTGCCATCAGAAGACTAGCGGACTCCTACGAGCAGTACTTC
TRBV19	-	-	TRBJ2-1	CASSPVSHSAYNEQFF	TGTGCCAGTAGTCCAGTTTCGCATTCCGCTTACAATGAGCAGTTCTTC
TRBV5-1	-	-	TRBJ2-1	CASSEVGSSYNEQFF	TGCGCCAGCAGCGAGGTAGGGAGCTCCTACAATGAGCAGTTCTTC
TRBV30	-	-	TRBJ2-1	CAWRPTNWNEQFF	TGTGCCTGGAGGCCAACCAACTGGAATGAGCAGTTCTTC
TRBV5-6	TRBD2	few	TRBJ2-3	CASSLASGYTDTQYF	TGTGCCAGCAGCTTGGCTAGCGGGTACACAGATACGCAGTATTTT
TRBV5-4	TRBD1	once	TRBJ2-7	CASSPGQETYEQYF	TGTGCCAGCAGCCCGGGACAGGAGACCTACGAGCAGTACTTC
TRBV30	-	-	TRBJ2-7	CAWSVLAFSYEQYF	TGTGCCTGGAGTGTACTAGCCTTCTCCTACGAGCAGTACTTC
TRBV9	TRBD1	-	TRBJ2-2	CASSVGTVNTGELFF	TGTGCCAGCAGCGTCGGGACAGTGAACACCGGGGAGCTGTTTTTT
TRBV7-9	-	-	TRBJ2-2	CSSSPAVRGLMELFF	TGTTCCAGCAGCCCGGCGGTCCGGGGGTTGATGGAGCTGTTTTTT
TRBV5-1	-	few	TRBJ1-1	CASSFSPGPLNTEAFF	TGCGCCAGCAGCTTTTCCCCAGGCCCCTTGAACACTGAAGCTTTCTTT
TRBV7-8	-	-	TRBJ1-1	CASSLAFRGTEAFF	TGTGCCAGCAGCTTAGCTTTCCGGGGCACTGAAGCTTTCTTT
TRBV19	TRBD1	-	TRBJ1-1	CASSIDRGSTEAFF	TGTGCCAGTAGTATAGACAGGGGGTCAACTGAAGCTTTCTTT
TRBV6-1	TRBD1	-	TRBJ1-5	CASSDRDRVGPQHF	TGTGCCAGCAGTGACCGGGACAGGGTTGGGCCCCAGCATTTT
TRBV5-6	-	-	TRBJ2-7	CASSNRDLHYEQYF	TGTGCCAGCAGCAACCGGGACTTACACTACGAGCAGTACTTC